A selection of T cell receptor beta chains follows, all from one sample in a study of blood T cells in healthy people across ages. TCRdb re-derived calls from the 5' RACE reads in MiXCR, one entry per CDR3 protein. This sample has about 1.1 million distinct CDR3 sequences, with approximately 38% found just once. Sequencing used blood. These receptors came from a man aged 18 to 30 in good health. Each CDR3 is given with its conserved first and last residue. D genes are given only for firm matches. Clone size, where shown, is once, few, many, or a class for clones that have expanded.

CDR3: CASSRTGGAGYGYTF
DNA: TGCGCCAGCAGCCGTACAGGGGGCGCGGGCTATGGCTACACCTTC
size: -
J: TRBJ1-2
D: TRBD1
V: TRBV5-1

CDR3: CASRSEGTGGYNEQFF
DNA: TGTGCCAGCAGGTCCGAAGGGACAGGGGGCTACAATGAGCAGTTCTTC
size: -
J: TRBJ2-1
D: TRBD1
V: TRBV25-1

CDR3: CASSQDQLLQETQYF
DNA: TGCGCCAGCAGCCAAGATCAACTATTACAAGAGACCCAGTACTTC
size: many
J: TRBJ2-5
D: -
V: TRBV4-1

CDR3: CASSSGSGEYEQYF
DNA: TGTGCCAGCAGCTCTGGATCCGGGGAATACGAGCAGTACTTC
size: few
J: TRBJ2-7
D: -
V: TRBV11-2

CDR3: CASSQYLGGNTDTQYF
DNA: TGCGCCAGCAGCCAATACCTTGGGGGTAACACAGATACGCAGTATTTT
size: few
J: TRBJ2-3
D: -
V: TRBV4-1

CDR3: CASSLAAGASEAFF
DNA: TGTGCCAGCAGCTTAGCGGCAGGGGCAAGTGAAGCTTTCTTT
size: -
J: TRBJ1-1
D: -
V: TRBV11-2

CDR3: CASSPQDPYYGYTF
DNA: TGTGCCAGCAGCCCCCAGGATCCCTACTATGGCTACACCTTC
size: -
J: TRBJ1-2
D: -
V: TRBV27

CDR3: CASSLSGGHTEAFF
DNA: TGTGCCAGCAGTTTAAGTGGAGGGCACACTGAAGCTTTCTTT
size: -
J: TRBJ1-1
D: -
V: TRBV12-3/TRBV12-4

CDR3: CASSQNSWDGGYTF
DNA: TGCGCCAGCAGCCAAAATAGTTGGGACGGGGGCTACACCTTC
size: -
J: TRBJ1-2
D: -
V: TRBV4-3

CDR3: CASSVGPSPNYGYTF
DNA: TGTGCCAGCAGCGTAGGGCCCTCTCCCAACTATGGCTACACCTTC
size: -
J: TRBJ1-2
D: -
V: TRBV9

CDR3: CASSLGGSAFF
DNA: TGTGCCAGCAGTCTAGGGGGCTCAGCTTTCTTT
size: few
J: TRBJ1-1
D: TRBD1
V: TRBV12-3/TRBV12-4

CDR3: CASSLTPWNNYGYTF
DNA: TGTGCCAGCAGCTTAACCCCCTGGAATAACTATGGCTACACCTTC
size: few
J: TRBJ1-2
D: -
V: TRBV11-2

CDR3: CASSLTGAGFGYTF
DNA: TGTGCCAGCAGTCTGACAGGGGCTGGGTTCGGCTACACCTTC
size: -
J: TRBJ1-2
D: TRBD1
V: TRBV12-3/TRBV12-4

CDR3: CASSRGLYNEQFF
DNA: TGTGCCAGCAGTCGAGGACTTTACAATGAGCAGTTCTTC
size: many
J: TRBJ2-1
D: -
V: TRBV4-1

CDR3: CASGFSGDYGYTF
DNA: TGTGCTAGTGGTTTCTCAGGAGACTATGGCTACACCTTC
size: -
J: TRBJ1-2
D: -
V: TRBV12-5

CDR3: CSARRWDTEAFF
DNA: TGCAGTGCTCGGCGTTGGGACACTGAAGCTTTCTTT
size: -
J: TRBJ1-1
D: -
V: TRBV20-1

CDR3: CASSTAGTASFYTF
DNA: TGTGCCAGCAGCACTGCCGGGACAGCCTCATTCTACACCTTC
size: few
J: TRBJ1-2
D: TRBD1
V: TRBV12-3/TRBV12-4

CDR3: CSARDLYGYTF
DNA: TGCAGTGCTAGGGACTTATATGGCTACACCTTC
size: -
J: TRBJ1-2
D: -
V: TRBV20-1

CDR3: CASSTTGTRDQPQHF
DNA: TGTGCCAGCTCAACCACCGGGACCCGCGATCAGCCCCAGCATTTT
size: many
J: TRBJ1-5
D: -
V: TRBV18

CDR3: CASSQGTDHYGYTF
DNA: TGCGCCAGCAGCCAGGGGACAGATCACTATGGCTACACCTTC
size: few
J: TRBJ1-2
D: TRBD1
V: TRBV5-1

CDR3: CASSQGLAGGSNEQFF
DNA: TGTGCCAGCAGCCAGGGACTAGCGGGGGGCTCCAATGAGCAGTTCTTC
size: -
J: TRBJ2-1
D: TRBD2
V: TRBV7-2

CDR3: CSARDLETAATSEKLFF
DNA: TGCAGTGCTAGAGATCTCGAGACAGCAGCAACTAGTGAAAAACTGTTTTTT
size: -
J: TRBJ1-4
D: -
V: TRBV20-1

CDR3: CASSFFQGVRNEQYF
DNA: TGCGCCAGCAGCTTTTTTCAGGGGGTTAGGAATGAGCAGTACTTC
size: -
J: TRBJ2-5
D: TRBD1
V: TRBV5-1

CDR3: CSARKAGFQPQHF
DNA: TGCAGTGCTAGAAAGGCGGGGTTTCAGCCCCAGCATTTT
size: -
J: TRBJ1-5
D: -
V: TRBV20-1

CDR3: CASSTRYTQYF
DNA: TGTGCCAGCAGTACTCGTTATACGCAGTATTTT
size: -
J: TRBJ2-3
D: -
V: TRBV12-3/TRBV12-4

CDR3: CASSLGDGVHYGYTF
DNA: TGTGCCAGCAGCTTAGGGGACGGCGTACACTATGGCTACACCTTC
size: few
J: TRBJ1-2
D: -
V: TRBV11-2

CDR3: CASSPLLFAANYGYTF
DNA: TGTGCCAGCAGCCCTCTCCTCTTCGCGGCTAACTATGGCTACACCTTC
size: few
J: TRBJ1-2
D: -
V: TRBV5-6

CDR3: CASSEAWDHEQYF
DNA: TGTGCCAGCAGTGAAGCATGGGATCACGAGCAGTACTTC
size: few
J: TRBJ2-7
D: -
V: TRBV2

CDR3: CASSLDSAGFYEQYF
DNA: TGTGCCAGCAGCCTCGACTCGGCCGGATTCTACGAGCAGTACTTC
size: once
J: TRBJ2-7
D: -
V: TRBV2

CDR3: CASSHRAGRENNEQFF
DNA: TGTGCCAGCAGCCACCGCGCGGGACGAGAAAACAATGAGCAGTTCTTC
size: few
J: TRBJ2-1
D: -
V: TRBV5-6

CDR3: CASSLIGFSGGFPDNEQFF
DNA: TGTGCCAGCAGTTTAATAGGGTTTAGCGGGGGGTTCCCCGACAATGAGCAGTTCTTC
size: -
J: TRBJ2-1
D: TRBD2
V: TRBV27

CDR3: CASSYEGSGYTF
DNA: TGTGCCAGCAGTTACGAGGGGTCCGGCTACACCTTC
size: -
J: TRBJ1-2
D: -
V: TRBV6-2/TRBV6-3

CDR3: CASSTRQAYNEQFF
DNA: TGCGCCAGCAGCACAAGACAGGCCTACAATGAGCAGTTCTTC
size: few
J: TRBJ2-1
D: -
V: TRBV5-1

CDR3: CASSLAYLSGQETQYF
DNA: TGTGCCAGCAGCTTAGCGTATCTGAGCGGACAAGAGACCCAGTACTTC
size: few
J: TRBJ2-5
D: -
V: TRBV7-2

CDR3: CASRWSSNYGYTF
DNA: TGTGCCTCCCGCTGGAGCTCTAACTATGGCTACACCTTC
size: -
J: TRBJ1-2
D: -
V: TRBV27

CDR3: CASSQVQFNQPQHF
DNA: TGCGCCAGCAGCCAAGTTCAGTTCAATCAGCCCCAGCATTTT
size: few
J: TRBJ1-5
D: -
V: TRBV4-1

CDR3: CSAQSGGRYNEQFF
DNA: TGCAGTGCTCAGAGCGGGGGACGCTACAATGAGCAGTTCTTC
size: few
J: TRBJ2-1
D: TRBD2
V: TRBV20-1

CDR3: CASSKEEEGCYNEQFF
DNA: TGTGCCAGCAGCAAGGAAGAGGAAGGCTGCTACAATGAGCAGTTCTTC
size: -
J: TRBJ2-1
D: -
V: TRBV21-1

CDR3: CASNLDRVNSPLHF
DNA: TGTGCCAGCAACCTGGACAGGGTTAATTCACCCCTCCACTTT
size: many
J: TRBJ1-6
D: TRBD1
V: TRBV2

CDR3: CASSLTSGGTQRETQYF
DNA: TGTGCCAGCAGCTTAACTAGCGGGGGGACCCAGCGAGAGACCCAGTACTTC
size: -
J: TRBJ2-5
D: TRBD2
V: TRBV7-2

CDR3: CASSQDSGAGGEQYF
DNA: TGCGCCAGCAGCCAAGATTCGGGGGCCGGGGGCGAGCAGTACTTC
size: few
J: TRBJ2-7
D: -
V: TRBV4-3

CDR3: CSADRTSGDTQGGEQYF
DNA: TGCAGTGCTGACCGAACTAGCGGGGACACCCAGGGGGGTGAGCAGTACTTC
size: -
J: TRBJ2-5
D: TRBD2
V: TRBV20-1

CDR3: CASSPPYTEAFF
DNA: TGTGCCAGCTCACCACCGTACACTGAAGCTTTCTTT
size: -
J: TRBJ1-1
D: -
V: TRBV7-9

CDR3: CASSLRTGVYNEQFF
DNA: TGTGCCAGCAGCCTAAGGACAGGGGTCTACAATGAGCAGTTCTTC
size: -
J: TRBJ2-1
D: TRBD1
V: TRBV7-9

CDR3: CASRMVGYNEQFF
DNA: TGTGCCAGCAGAATGGTAGGGTACAATGAGCAGTTCTTC
size: -
J: TRBJ2-1
D: -
V: TRBV6-2/TRBV6-3

CDR3: CASSQRYGYTDTQYF
DNA: TGTGCCAGCAGCCAACGTTATGGCTACACAGATACGCAGTATTTT
size: -
J: TRBJ2-3
D: -
V: TRBV4-2